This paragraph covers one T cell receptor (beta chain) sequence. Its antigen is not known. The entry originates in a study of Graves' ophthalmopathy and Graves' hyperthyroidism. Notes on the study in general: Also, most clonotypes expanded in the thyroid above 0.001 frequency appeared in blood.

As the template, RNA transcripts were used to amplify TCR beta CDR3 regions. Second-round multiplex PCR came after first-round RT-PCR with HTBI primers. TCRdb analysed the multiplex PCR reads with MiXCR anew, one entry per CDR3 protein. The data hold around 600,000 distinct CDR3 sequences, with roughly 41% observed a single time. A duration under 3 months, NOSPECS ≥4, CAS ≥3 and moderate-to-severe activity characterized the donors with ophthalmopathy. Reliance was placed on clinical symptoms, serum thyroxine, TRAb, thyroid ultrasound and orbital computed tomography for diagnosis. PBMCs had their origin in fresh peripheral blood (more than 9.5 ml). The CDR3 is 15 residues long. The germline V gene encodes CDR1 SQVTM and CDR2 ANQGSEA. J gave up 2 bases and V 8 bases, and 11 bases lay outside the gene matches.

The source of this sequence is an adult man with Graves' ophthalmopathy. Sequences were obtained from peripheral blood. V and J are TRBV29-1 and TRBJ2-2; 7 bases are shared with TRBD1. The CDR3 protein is CSTRRDRINTGELFF. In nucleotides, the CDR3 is TGCAGCACCCGCCGGGACAGAATAAACACCGGGGAGCTGTTTTTT.